A single sample gave rise to the 8 T cell receptor beta chains below, sequenced in a study of cytomegalovirus exposure and HLA in healthy donors. PCR involved 60 Vbeta and 13 Jbeta primers. Some clones are missing from TCRdb's copy, which holds only in-frame ones; the method was immunoSEQ multiplex PCR. The profile covers around 190,000 clones, with about 77% appearing a single time and over 2% taken by the ten largest. The sequenced sample consisted of PBMCs. All receptors come from a man in his fifties or sixties in good health and CMV-seronegative.

CDR3 in amino acids: CASSVGAGNTDTQYF. In nucleotides, the CDR3 is TGTGCCAGCAGTGTAGGGGCCGGCAACACAGATACGCAGTATTTT. This chain uses TRBV2 with TRBJ2-3; D perhaps matches TRBD1 (5 bases). The CDR3 spans 15 residues. With 4 bases removed from V and 2 bases from J, the gap between germline ends came to 13 bases. The V gene's germline CDR1 is SNHLY and CDR2 FYNNEI. The full variable domain, with the rest looked up from reference TRBV2 and TRBJ2-3, is EPEVTQTPSHQVTQMGQEVILRCVPISNHLYFYWYRQILGQKVEFLVSFYNNEISEKSEIFDDQFSVERPDGSNFTLKIRSTKLEDSAMYFCASSVGAGNTDTQYFGPGTRLTVL.

As concerns this clone: One junction end disagrees with the germline gene, perhaps due to a read error. The gene calls are TRBV27 and TRBJ2-7; D may be TRBD1 (6 bases). The CDR3 totals 13 residues. Germline assignment: CDR1 MNHEY and CDR2 SMNVEV (reference sequence). CDR3 in DNA: TGTGCCAGCAGTTTATCAGCCGGACAGTCCCGGCACTTC. Its translation is CASSLSAGQSRHF.

The gene calls are TRBV11-2 and TRBJ2-2, with TRBD1 matching over 8 bases. Per germline, CDR1 SGHAT and CDR2 FQNNGV. This CDR3 has 17 residues. V gave up 5 bases and J gave up 5 bases; unmatched junction bases: 13. The DNA for the CDR3 is TGTGCCAGCAGCCCAGGACAGGGAATATCGAGGACCGGGGAGCTGTTTTTT. Its protein product is CASSPGQGISRTGELFF.

This clone was seen a handful of times. The chain is built from TRBV4-2 and TRBJ2-3; 10 bases are a match to TRBD2. Looked up from germline, CDR1 is LGHNA and CDR2 is YNFKEQ. This CDR3 region has 16 residues. The trim removed 0 bases at V and 3 bases at J, leaving 3 bases unmatched. Here the CDR3 DNA reads TGTGCCAGCAGCCAAGACACTAGCGGGAAAACAGATACGCAGTATTTT. It translates to CASSQDTSGKTDTQYF.

The chain uses TRBV27 and TRBJ2-5; 11 bases are a match to TRBD1. The V segment lost 3 bases and the J segment 5 bases; nucleotides outside the gene matches: 2. The CDR3 sequence is 14 residues long. From germline, CDR1 is MNHEY and CDR2 SMNVEV (reference sequence). The CDR3: CASSLGTGGETQYF. CDR3 sequence (DNA): TGTGCCAGCAGTTTGGGGACAGGGGGGGAGACCCAGTACTTC.

The V and J genes are TRBV19 and TRBJ2-4; 7 bases match TRBD1. This CDR3 contains 15 residues. The germline CDR1 and CDR2 sequences are LNHDA and SQIVND (reference sequence). V shed 3 bases and J 1 base; nucleotides not matched to a gene: 3. This chain's CDR3 is CASSILTGAKNIQYF. DNA of the CDR3: TGTGCCAGTAGTATCCTGACAGGGGCCAAAAACATTCAGTACTTC.

The V call is TRBV5-1, the J call TRBJ1-2; D might be TRBD1 (6 bases). The CDR3 totals 15 residues. Trimming shortened V by 2 bases and J by 4 bases, and 15 bases separated the two germline ends. Per germline, CDR1 SGHRS and CDR2 YFSETQ. CDR3 DNA sequence: TGCGCCAGCAGCTTCACAGGGTTGGGAACCTATGGCTACACCTTC. This codes for CASSFTGLGTYGYTF.

The J gene is TRBJ2-4, the V gene TRBV5-1; D not certain. CDR1 and CDR2 from the germline V gene are SGHRS and YFSETQ. The CDR3 has 13 amino acids. Deletions cut 0 bases from V and 9 bases from J, with 10 bases between. The CDR3 region has the DNA TGCGCCAGCAGCTTGGCGGTGCTCGGCATTCAGTACTTC. This gives the protein CASSLAVLGIQYF.